This TCR beta chain was captured in a study of cytomegalovirus exposure and HLA in healthy donors. Study conclusions and caveats: TCR beta V- and J-gene trimming, according to a later analysis, was linked to a missense DCLRE1C variant. CMV serostatus was the sole immune exposure data available. With further analysis later on, most CMV-associated TCR beta chains appeared HLA-restricted.

Per germline, CDR1 LNHDA and CDR2 SQIVND (reference sequence). V shed 7 bases and J 2 bases; nucleotides not matched to a gene: 10. This CDR3 is built from 16 residues. With 60 Vbeta and 13 Jbeta primers, the PCR was carried out. Produced via immunoSEQ multiplex PCR; TCRdb's table is partial and in-frame only. This table has 100,000 to 150,000 clones, about 80% appearing once. Comment on this clone: The antigen is undetermined.

This TCR derives from a woman aged 45-60 years in good health and CMV-seronegative. The rearrangement joins TRBV19 to TRBJ2-2, with TRBD2 matching over 7 bases. The material sequenced was PBMCs. In DNA form, the CDR3 reads TGTGCCAGTACCCTTCCCGGGACTATTAACACCGGGGAGCTGTTTTTT. Its translation: CASTLPGTINTGELFF. The complete variable domain, with remaining parts taken from reference TRBV19 and TRBJ2-2, reads DGGITQSPKYLFRKEGQNVTLSCEQNLNHDAMYWYRQDPGQGLRLIYYSQIVNDFQKGDIAEGYSVSREKKESFPLTVTSAQKNPTAFYLCASTLPGTINTGELFFGEGSRLTVL.